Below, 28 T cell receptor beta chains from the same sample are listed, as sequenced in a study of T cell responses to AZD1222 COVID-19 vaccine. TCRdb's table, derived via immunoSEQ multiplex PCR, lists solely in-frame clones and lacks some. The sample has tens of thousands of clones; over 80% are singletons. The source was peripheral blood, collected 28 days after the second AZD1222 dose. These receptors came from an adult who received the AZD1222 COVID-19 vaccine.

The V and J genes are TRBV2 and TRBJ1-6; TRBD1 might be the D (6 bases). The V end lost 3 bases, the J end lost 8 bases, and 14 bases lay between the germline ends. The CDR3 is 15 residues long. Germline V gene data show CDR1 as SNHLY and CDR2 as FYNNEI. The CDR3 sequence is CASSDVGGYDSPLHF. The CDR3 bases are TGTGCCAGCAGTGATGTAGGGGGGTACGATTCACCCCTCCACTTT.

The CDR3 coding sequence is TGTGCCAGCAGTTTATTGGGCAGGCGGTGGAACACTGAAGCTTTCTTT. Translation: CASSLLGRRWNTEAFF. The chain employs TRBV28 and TRBJ1-1; D unresolved. The CDR3 sequence is 16 residues long. Germline CDR1 reads MDHEN; CDR2 reads SYDVKM. V was trimmed by 1 base and J by 1 base, leaving 13 bases between them. Filled out from reference TRBV28 and TRBJ1-1, the complete variable domain reads DVKVTQSSRYLVKRTGEKVFLECVQDMDHENMFWYRQDPGLGLRLIYFSYDVKMKEKGDIPEGYSVSREKKERFSLILESASTNQTSMYLCASSLLGRRWNTEAFFGQGTRLTVV.

CDR3 DNA: TGTGCCAGCTCACAGTTTGGCCGCCCCACGATCGTCGGAAACACCATATATTTT. Translation: CASSQFGRPTIVGNTIYF. The chain recombines TRBV18 with TRBJ1-3; no definite D call. This CDR3 spans 18 amino acids. Germline V CDR1 and CDR2: KGHSH, LQKENI. Trimming stripped 4 bases from V and 4 bases from J, with 23 bases between.

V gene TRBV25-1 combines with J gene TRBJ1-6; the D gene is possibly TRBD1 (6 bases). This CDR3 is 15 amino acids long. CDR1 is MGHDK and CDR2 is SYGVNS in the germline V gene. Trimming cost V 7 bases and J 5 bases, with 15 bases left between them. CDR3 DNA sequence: TGTGCCAGCATTGGTGGGGCAGGGGATAATTCACCCCTCCACTTT. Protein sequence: CASIGGAGDNSPLHF.

CDR3 region: CASSYDRYQETQYF. CDR3 coding DNA: TGTGCCAGCAGTTACGACAGATACCAAGAGACCCAGTACTTC. The chain joins TRBV5-6 to TRBJ2-5, with D possibly TRBD1 on 5 matching bases. Germline V gene data show CDR1 as SGHDT and CDR2 as YYEEEE. Trimming cost V 5 bases and J 0 bases, with 11 bases left between them. The CDR3 consists of 14 residues.

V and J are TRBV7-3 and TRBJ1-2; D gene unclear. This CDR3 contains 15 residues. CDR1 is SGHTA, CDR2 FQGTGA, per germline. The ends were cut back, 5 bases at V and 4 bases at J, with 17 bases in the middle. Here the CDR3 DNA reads TGTGCCAGCAGCCCCCTGCCCGGAAGCGGCTATGGCTACACCTTC. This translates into CASSPLPGSGYGYTF.

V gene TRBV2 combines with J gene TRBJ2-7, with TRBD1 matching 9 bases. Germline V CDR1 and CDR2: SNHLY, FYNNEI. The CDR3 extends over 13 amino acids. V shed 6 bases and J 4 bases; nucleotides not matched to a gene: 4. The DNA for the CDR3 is TGTGCCAGCAGCGGGACAGGGCCGTACGAGCAGTACTTC. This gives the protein CASSGTGPYEQYF.

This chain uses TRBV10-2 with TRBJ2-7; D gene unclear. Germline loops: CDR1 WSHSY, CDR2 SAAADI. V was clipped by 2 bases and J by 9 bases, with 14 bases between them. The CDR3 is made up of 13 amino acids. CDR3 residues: CASSEGRPGTQYF. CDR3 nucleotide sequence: TGCGCCAGCAGTGAGGGCCGTCCGGGCACGCAGTACTTC.

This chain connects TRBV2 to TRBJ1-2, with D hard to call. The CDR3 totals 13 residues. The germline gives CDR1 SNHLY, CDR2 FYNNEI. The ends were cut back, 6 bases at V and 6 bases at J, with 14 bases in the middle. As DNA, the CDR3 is TGTGCCAGCAGGGGGAGTGGGATCGATGGCTACACCTTC. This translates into CASRGSGIDGYTF.

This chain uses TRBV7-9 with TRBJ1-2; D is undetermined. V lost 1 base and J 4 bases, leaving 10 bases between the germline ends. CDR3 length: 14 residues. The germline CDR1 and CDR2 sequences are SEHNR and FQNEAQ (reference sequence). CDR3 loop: CASSLEDGLYGYTF. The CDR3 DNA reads TGTGCCAGCAGCTTAGAGGACGGTCTCTATGGCTACACCTTC.

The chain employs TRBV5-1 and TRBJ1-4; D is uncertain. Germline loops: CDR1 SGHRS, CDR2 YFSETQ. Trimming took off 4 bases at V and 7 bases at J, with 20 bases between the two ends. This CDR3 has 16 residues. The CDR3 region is CASSPGPGPRGEKLFF. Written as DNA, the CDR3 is TGCGCCAGCAGCCCGGGCCCGGGCCCTCGGGGTGAAAAACTGTTTTTT.

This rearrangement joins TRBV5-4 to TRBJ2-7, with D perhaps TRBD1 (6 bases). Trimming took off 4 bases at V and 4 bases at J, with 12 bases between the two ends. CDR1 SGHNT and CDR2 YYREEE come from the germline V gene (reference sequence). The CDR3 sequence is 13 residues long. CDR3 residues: CASSPQGTYEQYF. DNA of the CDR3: TGTGCCAGCAGCCCCCAGGGGACGTACGAGCAGTACTTC.

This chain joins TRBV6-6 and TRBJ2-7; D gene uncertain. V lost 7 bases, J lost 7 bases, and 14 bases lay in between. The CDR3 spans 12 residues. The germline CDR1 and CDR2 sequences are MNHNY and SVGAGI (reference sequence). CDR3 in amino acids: CASTKKAWEQYF. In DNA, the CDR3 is TGTGCCAGCACCAAGAAGGCTTGGGAGCAGTACTTC.

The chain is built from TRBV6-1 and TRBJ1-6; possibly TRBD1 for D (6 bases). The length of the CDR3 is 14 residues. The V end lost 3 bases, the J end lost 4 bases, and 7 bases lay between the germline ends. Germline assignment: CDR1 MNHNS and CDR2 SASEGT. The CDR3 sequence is CASSERGYNSPLHF. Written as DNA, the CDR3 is TGTGCCAGCAGTGAGAGGGGGTATAATTCACCCCTCCACTTT.

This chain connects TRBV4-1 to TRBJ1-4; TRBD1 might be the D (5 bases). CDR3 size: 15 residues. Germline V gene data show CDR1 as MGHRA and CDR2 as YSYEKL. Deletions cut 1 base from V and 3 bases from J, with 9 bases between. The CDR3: CASSQVGAANEKLFF. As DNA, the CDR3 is TGCGCCAGCAGCCAAGTAGGGGCGGCTAATGAAAAACTGTTTTTT.

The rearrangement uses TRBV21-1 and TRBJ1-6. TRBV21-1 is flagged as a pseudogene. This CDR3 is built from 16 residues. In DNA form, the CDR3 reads TGTGCCAGCAGCCTGGGGTCGGGAGAGCCAAATTCACCCCTCCACTTT. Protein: CASSLGSGEPNSPLHF.

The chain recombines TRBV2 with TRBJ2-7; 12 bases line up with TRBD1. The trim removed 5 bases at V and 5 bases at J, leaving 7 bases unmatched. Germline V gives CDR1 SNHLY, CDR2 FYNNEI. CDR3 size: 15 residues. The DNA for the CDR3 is TGTGCCAGCAGTACTCCGGGACAGGGGGCGGACGAGCAGTACTTC. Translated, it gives CASSTPGQGADEQYF. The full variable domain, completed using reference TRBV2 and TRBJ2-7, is EPEVTQTPSHQVTQMGQEVILRCVPISNHLYFYWYRQILGQKVEFLVSFYNNEISEKSEIFDDQFSVERPDGSNFTLKIRSTKLEDSAMYFCASSTPGQGADEQYFGPGTRLTVT.

The CDR3 nucleotides read TGTGCCAGTAGGGGACTAGCGGGGGGTTACACAGATACGCAGTATTTT. It is translated as CASRGLAGGYTDTQYF. V is TRBV19 and J is TRBJ2-3; 15 positions agree with TRBD2. This CDR3 contains 16 residues. Germline V gene data show CDR1 as LNHDA and CDR2 as SQIVND (reference sequence). Germline trimming cut 6 bases from V and 2 bases from J; bases unmatched to any gene: 3.

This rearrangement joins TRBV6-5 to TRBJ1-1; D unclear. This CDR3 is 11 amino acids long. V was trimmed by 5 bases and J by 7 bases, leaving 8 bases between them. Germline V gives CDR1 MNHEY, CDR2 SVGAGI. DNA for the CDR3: TGTGCCAGCAGTACCCAGGATGAAGCTTTCTTT. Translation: CASSTQDEAFF.

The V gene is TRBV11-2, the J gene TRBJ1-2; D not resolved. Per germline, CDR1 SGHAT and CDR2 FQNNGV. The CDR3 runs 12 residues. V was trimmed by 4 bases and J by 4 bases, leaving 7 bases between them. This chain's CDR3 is CASSSVGYGYTF. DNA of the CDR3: TGTGCCAGCAGCTCGGTTGGCTATGGCTACACCTTC.

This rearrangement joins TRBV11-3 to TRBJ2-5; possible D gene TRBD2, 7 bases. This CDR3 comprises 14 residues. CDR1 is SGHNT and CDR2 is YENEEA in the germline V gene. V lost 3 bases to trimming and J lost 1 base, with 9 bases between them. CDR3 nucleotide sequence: TGTGCCAGCAGCTTGGGGGGGCTCCAAGAGACCCAGTACTTC. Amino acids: CASSLGGLQETQYF.

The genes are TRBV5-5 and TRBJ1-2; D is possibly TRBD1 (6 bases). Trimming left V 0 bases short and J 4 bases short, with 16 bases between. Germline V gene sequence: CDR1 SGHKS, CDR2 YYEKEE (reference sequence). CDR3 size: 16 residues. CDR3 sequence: CASSLGPGGAIYGYTF. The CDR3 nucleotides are TGTGCCAGCAGCTTGGGCCCCGGGGGCGCGATCTATGGCTACACCTTC. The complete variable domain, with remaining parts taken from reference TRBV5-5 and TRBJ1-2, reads DAGVTQSPTHLIKTRGQQVTLRCSPISGHKSVSWYQQVLGQGPQFIFQYYEKEERGRGNFPDRFSARQFPNYSSELNVNALLLGDSALYLCASSLGPGGAIYGYTFGSGTRLTVV.

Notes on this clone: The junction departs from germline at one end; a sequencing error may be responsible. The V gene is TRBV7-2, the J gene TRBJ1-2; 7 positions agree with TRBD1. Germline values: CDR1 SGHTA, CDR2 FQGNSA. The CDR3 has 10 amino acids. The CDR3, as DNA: TGTGCCAGCAGCTTGGGACAGCCTGTATTC. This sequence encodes CASSLGQPVF.

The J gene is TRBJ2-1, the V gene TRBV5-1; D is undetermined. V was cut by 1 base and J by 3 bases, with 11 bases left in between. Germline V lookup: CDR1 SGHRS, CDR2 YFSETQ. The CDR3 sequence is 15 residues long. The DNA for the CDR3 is TGCGCCAGCAGCTTGAGCAGATCCGTCTACAATGAGCAGTTCTTC. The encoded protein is CASSLSRSVYNEQFF.

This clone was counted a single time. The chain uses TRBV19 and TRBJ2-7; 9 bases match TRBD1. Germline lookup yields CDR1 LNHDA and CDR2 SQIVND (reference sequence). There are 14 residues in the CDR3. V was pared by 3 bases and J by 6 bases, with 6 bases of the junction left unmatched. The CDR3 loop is CASSIGGQGGEQYF. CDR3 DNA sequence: TGTGCCAGTAGTATCGGGGGACAGGGCGGCGAGCAGTACTTC.

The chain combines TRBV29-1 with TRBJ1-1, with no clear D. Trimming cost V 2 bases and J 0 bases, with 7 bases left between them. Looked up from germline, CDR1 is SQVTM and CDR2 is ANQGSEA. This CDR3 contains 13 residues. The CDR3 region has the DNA TGCAGCGTTGAATCGGGATTGAACACTGAAGCTTTCTTT. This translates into CSVESGLNTEAFF.

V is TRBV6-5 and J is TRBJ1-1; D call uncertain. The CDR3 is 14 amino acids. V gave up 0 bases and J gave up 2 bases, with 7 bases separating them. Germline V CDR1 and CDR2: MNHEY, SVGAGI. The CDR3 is CASSYSGSNTEAFF. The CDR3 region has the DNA TGTGCCAGCAGTTACTCGGGGTCAAACACTGAAGCTTTCTTT.

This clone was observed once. DNA for the CDR3: TGTGCCAGCAGCTTCGGGGACCTAGGGAAGATGAAGACCCAGTACTTC. This gives the protein CASSFGDLGKMKTQYF. The chain carries TRBV7-9 and TRBJ2-5; D could derive from TRBD1 or TRBD2 (5 bases each). CDR1 and CDR2 from the germline V gene are SEHNR and FQNEAQ (reference sequence). This CDR3 has 16 residues. The ends were cut back, 3 bases at V and 6 bases at J, with 20 bases in the middle.